The rows below give T cell receptor beta chains drawn from one sample of a study of blood T cell repertoires in COVID-19. TCRdb's copy holds only in-frame clones and misses some; the assay was immunoSEQ multiplex PCR. The top ten hold less than 3.5% of the sample, which has some 300,000 clones, roughly 86% seen once. The specimen was PBMCs or T cells enriched from blood (not recorded which). All receptors derive from a woman between 45 and 60 years old who had been exposed to COVID-19. The CDR3 runs from the conserved cysteine through the conserved F or W. D genes are given only for firm matches. Not all rows give a size; the values are once, few, many and, for expanded clones, a class.

abundance: NA; j_gene: TRBJ2-1; d_gene: TRBD1; v_gene: TRBV7-2; CDR3aa: CASSTDRGPHNEQFF; CDR3nt: TGTGCCAGCAGCACAGACAGGGGGCCCCACAATGAGCAGTTCTTC
abundance: NA; j_gene: TRBJ1-5; d_gene: TRBD1; v_gene: TRBV5-6; CDR3aa: CASSVGQGAGNQPQHF; CDR3nt: TGTGCCAGCAGCGTCGGACAGGGGGCCGGCAATCAGCCCCAGCATTTT
abundance: few; j_gene: TRBJ1-1; d_gene: NA; v_gene: TRBV6-5; CDR3aa: CASSYTRNTEAFF; CDR3nt: TGTGCCAGCAGTTACACAAGGAACACTGAAGCTTTCTTT
abundance: NA; j_gene: TRBJ1-5; d_gene: TRBD1; v_gene: TRBV19; CDR3aa: CASSIGRDRINQPQHF; CDR3nt: TGTGCCAGTAGTATAGGTAGGGACAGGATAAATCAGCCCCAGCATTTT
abundance: once; j_gene: TRBJ1-5; d_gene: NA; v_gene: TRBV9; CDR3aa: CASSADGGLGPQHF; CDR3nt: TGTGCCAGCAGCGCAGACGGCGGACTTGGGCCCCAGCATTTT
abundance: NA; j_gene: TRBJ2-7; d_gene: TRBD1; v_gene: TRBV4-1; CDR3aa: CASSQDRDSLSYEQYF; CDR3nt: TGCGCCAGCAGCCAAGATCGGGACAGCCTTTCCTACGAGCAGTACTTC
abundance: few; j_gene: TRBJ1-2; d_gene: TRBD1; v_gene: TRBV5-1; CDR3aa: CASSEGTANYGYTF; CDR3nt: TGCGCCAGCAGCGAAGGGACAGCTAACTATGGCTACACCTTC
abundance: few; j_gene: TRBJ2-7; d_gene: TRBD1; v_gene: TRBV2; CDR3aa: CASTFRGMQYEQYF; CDR3nt: TGTGCCAGCACTTTCAGGGGGATGCAATACGAGCAGTACTTC
abundance: once; j_gene: TRBJ2-7; d_gene: TRBD2; v_gene: TRBV19; CDR3aa: CASSIRAGDYEQYF; CDR3nt: TGTGCCAGTAGTATCCGAGCGGGGGACTACGAGCAGTACTTC
abundance: NA; j_gene: TRBJ2-1; d_gene: NA; v_gene: TRBV2; CDR3aa: CASLADSSYNEQFF; CDR3nt: TGTGCCAGTCTAGCGGACAGCTCCTACAATGAGCAGTTCTTC
abundance: NA; j_gene: TRBJ1-4; d_gene: NA; v_gene: TRBV5-1; CDR3aa: CASSFGNRATNEKLFF; CDR3nt: TGCGCCAGCAGCTTTGGTAACAGGGCGACTAATGAAAAACTGTTTTTT
abundance: NA; j_gene: TRBJ2-1; d_gene: TRBD2; v_gene: TRBV5-3; CDR3aa: CARRTKLAGNYNEQFF; CDR3nt: TGTGCCAGAAGAACTAAACTAGCGGGGAACTACAATGAGCAGTTCTTC
abundance: few; j_gene: TRBJ1-5; d_gene: NA; v_gene: TRBV3-1/TRBV3-2; CDR3aa: CASSQSIGNQPQHF; CDR3nt: TGTGCCAGCAGCCAATCAATAGGCAATCAGCCCCAGCATTTT
abundance: NA; j_gene: TRBJ2-7; d_gene: TRBD2; v_gene: TRBV7-9; CDR3aa: CASSSASGSSYEQYF; CDR3nt: TGTGCCAGCAGCTCGGCTAGCGGAAGCTCCTACGAGCAGTACTTC
abundance: NA; j_gene: TRBJ1-5; d_gene: NA; v_gene: TRBV19; CDR3aa: CASSISGSGLPQHF; CDR3nt: TGTGCCAGTAGTATATCGGGGTCTGGTCTGCCCCAGCATTTT
abundance: NA; j_gene: TRBJ2-7; d_gene: TRBD2; v_gene: TRBV5-6; CDR3aa: CASSLIAGNSYEQYF; CDR3nt: TGTGCCAGCAGCCTAATAGCGGGGAACTCCTACGAGCAGTACTTC
abundance: NA; j_gene: TRBJ2-7; d_gene: NA; v_gene: TRBV4-1; CDR3aa: CASSQAAGQRIYEQYF; CDR3nt: TGCGCCAGCAGCCAAGCCGCGGGACAGAGAATCTACGAGCAGTACTTC
abundance: few; j_gene: TRBJ2-1; d_gene: NA; v_gene: TRBV3-1/TRBV3-2; CDR3aa: CASSHQGLGFFF; CDR3nt: TGTGCCAGCAGCCACCAGGGGCTTGGGTTTTTCTTC
abundance: NA; j_gene: TRBJ2-1; d_gene: NA; v_gene: TRBV4-1; CDR3aa: CASSQDVARDIPNYNEQFF; CDR3nt: TGCGCCAGCAGCCAAGATGTAGCCCGGGACATACCAAATTACAATGAGCAGTTCTTC
abundance: NA; j_gene: TRBJ1-2; d_gene: TRBD1; v_gene: TRBV7-2; CDR3aa: CASSWRQGAVYGYTF; CDR3nt: TGTGCCAGCAGCTGGAGACAGGGGGCAGTTTATGGCTACACCTTC
abundance: NA; j_gene: TRBJ2-7; d_gene: NA; v_gene: TRBV20-1; CDR3aa: CSASNVGDSYEQYF; CDR3nt: TGCAGTGCTAGTAATGTCGGGGACTCCTACGAGCAGTACTTC
abundance: NA; j_gene: TRBJ2-1; d_gene: NA; v_gene: TRBV2; CDR3aa: CASSEALLGGVSSYNEQFF; CDR3nt: TGTGCCAGCAGTGAAGCGCTTTTGGGCGGGGTCAGCTCCTACAATGAGCAGTTCTTC
abundance: few; j_gene: TRBJ1-5; d_gene: TRBD1; v_gene: TRBV5-5; CDR3aa: CASSPRDSVYQPQHF; CDR3nt: TGTGCCAGCAGCCCCCGGGACAGTGTATATCAGCCCCAGCATTTT
abundance: NA; j_gene: TRBJ1-2; d_gene: TRBD1; v_gene: TRBV28; CDR3aa: CASSYVGTGLIGYTF; CDR3nt: TGTGCCAGCAGCTACGTTGGGACAGGCCTAATTGGCTACACCTTC
abundance: NA; j_gene: TRBJ1-6; d_gene: NA; v_gene: TRBV7-8; CDR3aa: CATTGGGDSPLHF; CDR3nt: TGTGCCACTACCGGGGGAGGGGATTCACCCCTCCACTTT
abundance: NA; j_gene: TRBJ2-2; d_gene: NA; v_gene: TRBV19; CDR3aa: CASSIEGGYTGELFF; CDR3nt: TGTGCCAGTAGTATAGAGGGGGGTTACACCGGGGAGCTGTTTTTT
abundance: NA; j_gene: TRBJ2-7; d_gene: TRBD1; v_gene: TRBV28; CDR3aa: CASRAGTALKEQYF; CDR3nt: TGTGCCAGCAGAGCCGGGACAGCGCTAAAGGAGCAGTACTTC